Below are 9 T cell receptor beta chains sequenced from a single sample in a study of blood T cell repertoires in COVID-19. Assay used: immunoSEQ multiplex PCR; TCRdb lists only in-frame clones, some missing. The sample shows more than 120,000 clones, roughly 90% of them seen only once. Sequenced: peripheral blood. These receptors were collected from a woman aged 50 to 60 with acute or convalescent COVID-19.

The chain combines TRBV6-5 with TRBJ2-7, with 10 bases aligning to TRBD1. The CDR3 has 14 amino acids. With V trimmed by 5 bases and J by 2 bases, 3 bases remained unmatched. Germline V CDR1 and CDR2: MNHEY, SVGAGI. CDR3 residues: CASSQGQGTYEQYF. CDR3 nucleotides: TGTGCCAGCAGTCAGGGACAGGGGACCTACGAGCAGTACTTC.

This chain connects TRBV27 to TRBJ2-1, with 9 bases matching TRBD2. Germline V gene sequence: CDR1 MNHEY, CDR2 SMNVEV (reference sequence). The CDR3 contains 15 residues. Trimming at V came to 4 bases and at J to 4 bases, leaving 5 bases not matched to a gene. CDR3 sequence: CASSYPGLAYNEQFF. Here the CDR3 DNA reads TGTGCCAGCAGTTATCCGGGACTAGCATACAATGAGCAGTTCTTC.

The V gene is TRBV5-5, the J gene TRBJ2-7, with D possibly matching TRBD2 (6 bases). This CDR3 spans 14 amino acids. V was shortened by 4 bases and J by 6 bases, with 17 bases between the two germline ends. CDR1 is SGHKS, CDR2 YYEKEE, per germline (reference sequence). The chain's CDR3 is CASSPGDWRGEQYF. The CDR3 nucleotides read TGTGCCAGCAGCCCGGGGGACTGGCGTGGCGAGCAGTACTTC.

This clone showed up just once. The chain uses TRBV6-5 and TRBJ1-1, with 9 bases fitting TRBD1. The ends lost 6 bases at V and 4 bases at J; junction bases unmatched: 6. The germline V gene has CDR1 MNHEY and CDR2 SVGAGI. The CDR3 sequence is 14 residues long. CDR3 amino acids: CASSLGQGITEAFF. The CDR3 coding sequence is TGTGCCAGCAGCCTCGGACAGGGGATCACTGAAGCTTTCTTT.

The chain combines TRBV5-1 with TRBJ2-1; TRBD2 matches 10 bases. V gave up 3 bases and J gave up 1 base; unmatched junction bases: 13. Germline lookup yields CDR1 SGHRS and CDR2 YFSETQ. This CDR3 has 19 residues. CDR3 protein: CASSSPSGRASRSYNEQFF. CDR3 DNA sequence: TGCGCCAGCAGCTCACCGAGCGGGAGGGCCTCTCGATCCTACAATGAGCAGTTCTTC.

This chain's CDR3 is CASSTEGEEYEQYF. The CDR3 coding sequence is TGTGCCAGCAGCACAGAAGGGGAAGAATACGAGCAGTACTTC. The chain has TRBV21-1 and TRBJ2-7; TRBD1 is the table's D call, not checked against the DNA. TRBV21-1 is a pseudogene segment. This CDR3 is 14 amino acids long.

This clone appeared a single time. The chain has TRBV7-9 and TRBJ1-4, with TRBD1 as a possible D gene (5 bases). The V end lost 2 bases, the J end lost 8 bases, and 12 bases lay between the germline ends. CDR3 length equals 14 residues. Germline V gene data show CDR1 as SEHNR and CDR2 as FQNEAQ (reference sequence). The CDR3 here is CASSLSQGVEKLFF. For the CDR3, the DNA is TGTGCCAGCAGCTTAAGTCAGGGTGTCGAAAAACTGTTTTTT.

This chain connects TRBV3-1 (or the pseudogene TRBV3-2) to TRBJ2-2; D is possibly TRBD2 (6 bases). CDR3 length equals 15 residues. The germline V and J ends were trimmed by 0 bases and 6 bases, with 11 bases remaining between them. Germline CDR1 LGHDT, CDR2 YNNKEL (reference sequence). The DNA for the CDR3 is TGTGCCAGCAGCCAAGACAGTGCGGGGCCCGGGGAGCTGTTTTTT. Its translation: CASSQDSAGPGELFF.

The CDR3 region is CSAVLDYEQYF. The CDR3 region has the DNA TGCAGTGCTGTACTAGACTACGAGCAGTACTTC. The chain couples TRBV20-1 to TRBJ2-7; the D gene is possibly TRBD2 (5 bases). V was shortened by 5 bases and J by 3 bases, with 8 bases between the two germline ends. Germline-derived CDR1 and CDR2 are DFQATT and SNEGSKA (reference sequence). This CDR3 is 11 amino acids long.